This entry is about one T cell receptor (beta chain). This clonotype was counted many times. Its cognate antigen has yet to be identified. Base qualities are not provided; no much larger clone lies one nucleotide away. The sample originates from a study of regulatory T cells in long-lasting Graves disease (dated by TCRdb to the early 2020s). Regarding the research as a whole: Antithyroid drugs had been taken for less than 3 months by newly diagnosed Graves' disease patients. TCR sequencing covered 13 persistent and some 20 newly diagnosed Graves' disease patients, some 35 samples in total. The study was conducted in China and was registered as a clinical trial. Persistent Graves' disease patients were compared with newly diagnosed Graves' disease patients by peripheral blood TCR sequencing and RNA sequencing.

The library came from multiplex PCR. Instrument on record: Illumina HiSeq 4000. To build TCR beta libraries, CDR3 regions were amplified by Arm-PCR using iRepertoire HTBI primers. Before sequencing, the PCR products underwent gel purification. The original pipeline was this. Across samples, 55 to 80 TRBV and 13 to 15 TRBJ segments were identified and used for gene usage analysis of CDR3 amino acid clonotypes. COPE and FqMerger were used to merge the filtered high-quality paired reads into contigs. BLAST was used to align contigs to the IMGT TRBV, TRBD and TRBJ reference genes, and CDR3 was defined following IMGT. Highly expanded clones were defined as clonotypes with a frequency above 0.1%. Shannon entropy served as the measure of repertoire diversity, while the Gini coefficient captured V-J evenness. Clonotypes shared by more than one individual were considered public. TCRdb reprocessing: public reads trimmed at Q25 with fastp, clones called with MiXCR, in-frame beta chains kept. All rows with the same CDR3 protein become a single entry with the most common DNA and genes. The V and J calls and clone size are TCRdb's, not the authors'. The sample table lists hundreds of thousands of distinct CDR3 sequences, 16% of them with a count of one. The top ten constitute under 20% of the sample.

Here is what the overall study found, with its caveats: Sequencing and analysis were restricted to the TCR beta chain. TRBV28, TRBJ1-2 and TRBJ2-5 were preferentially used in persistent disease, while TRBV20-1 and TRBJ2-1 were favored in newly diagnosed disease. Compared with newly diagnosed patients, persistent Graves' disease patients had lower TCR Shannon entropy and fewer highly expanded clones, which suggests clonal expansion. The authors noted that the small sample size was a limitation that may lower accuracy. Persistent patients shared more public clonotypes among themselves (around 3,000) than newly diagnosed patients did (about 970). The study examined only peripheral blood because the primary lesion, thyroid tissue, could not be accessed.

CDR1 and CDR2 (LGHDT, YNNKEL) derive from the germline V gene (reference sequence). V gives up 4 bases and J gives up 2 bases, and the segment between their germline ends measures 18 bases. The CDR3 runs 16 amino acids, cysteine and phenylalanine included. The read is trimmed to its CDR3 DNA, 48 bases read in frame from base 1. The sample's time point label is to be understood as: newly diagnosed GD, antithyroid drugs for less than 3 months. For both TCR sequencing and RNA sequencing, RNA was extracted from PBMCs in TRIzol. The diagnosis of Graves' disease followed American Thyroid Association guidelines. Patients for the study were recruited at an endocrinology department in Xi'an, China. Each patient gave approximately 8.8 milliliters of peripheral blood, collected in an EDTA anticoagulant tube. PBMCs were isolated by Ficoll Paque Plus density gradient separation without further T cell sorting. An Agilent 2100 Bioanalyzer and agarose gel were used to check RNA quality, and a NanoDrop 2000 was used to measure RNA concentration.

These same data were also listed under a study on T cells in Graves' hyperthyroidism and ophthalmopathy. As noted in the second study: Graves' hyperthyroidism was defined as stable when no progression to ophthalmopathy occurred over 18 months of follow-up. The hyperthyroidism patients were between 18 and 65 years old and newly diagnosed, with a disease duration of less than 2 months. Any patient with an uncontrolled infection, another autoimmune disease, pregnancy or lactation was excluded. Diagnoses were based on clinical symptoms, serum thyroxine and TRAb, thyroid ultrasound and orbital computed tomography. The TCR CDR3 was subjected to a first round of RT-PCR using the HTBI primer set and the Qiagen OneStep RT-PCR kit. Most expanded thyroid clonotypes (frequency above 0.001) were also found in blood, which suggests that blood repertoires may mirror thyroid immune responses. A 13 V-J signature model separated ophthalmopathy from stable hyperthyroidism, with over 85% sensitivity and roughly 84% specificity in cross-validation and 80%/75% in testing. In validation, the model predicted progression to ophthalmopathy with over 65% sensitivity and roughly 72% specificity, a median of 6.5 months before onset. A discovery cohort of about a hundred patients, about 40 with Graves' ophthalmopathy and 57 with stable Graves' hyperthyroidism, was used to find distinguishing TCR V-J signatures. Whether ophthalmopathy could be predicted prospectively was tested in an independent validation cohort made up of 18 to 20 hyperthyroidism patients plus 17 patients who later progressed to ophthalmopathy. The 100 discovery patients were randomly divided into training and test sets at a 7:3 ratio. In addition, the study compared T-cell repertoires in thyroid tissue and in blood from about 6 Graves' hyperthyroidism patients. Following sampling, methimazole starting at 30 mg daily was given to hyperthyroidism patients, and high-dose intravenous methylprednisolone was given to ophthalmopathy patients. Libraries were constructed in a second round of multiplex PCR, after which size selection and purification were performed. Sequencing of the libraries was done on an Illumina HiSeq2000 using paired-end 100 bp reads. SOAPnuke was used to process the raw data, removing reads that contained adapters or uncalled bases, had a mean Phred below 15, or lacked an exact match to the constant primer or identifier. COPE v1.2.5 was used to merge high-quality paired reads, and clonotypes were defined as unique nucleotide sequences. MiTCR v1.1 was used to align the clonotypes against IMGT TRBV, TRBD and TRBJ reference segments. The analysis included only V-J combinations with a frequency above 0.0001, which together covered 99% to 99.2% of the repertoires. The TCS score was defined as F50 (clonal expansion) divided by E x V (chaos), with BLOSUM62-based TCRdist calculated between CDR3 peptides within each V-J. Welch's t-statistics and random forest reduced 450 to 600 V-J features to under 15, which were used in a naive Bayes classifier (R e1071). Sample size was not statistically predetermined, and blinding of investigators to group allocation was not performed. According to the paper, TCR Vbeta CDR3 sequencing was carried out on about 140 peripheral blood samples, which came from approximately 43 ophthalmopathy, some 73 hyperthyroidism and approximately 17 progressor patients.

Recombination connected TRBV3-1 to TRBJ2-7, with a tentative D gene TRBD2 over 7 matching bases. This TCR was sampled from a woman in her twenties or thirties with Graves disease. Donor details come from another sample of the same person, matched by shared clones. The input for sequencing was peripheral blood mononuclear cells (PBMCs), taken at new diagnosis, from a patient treated with antithyroid drugs. CDR3 reads: CASSRSAGRGTYEQYF. The nucleotide sequence is given as TGTGCCAGCAGCCGCAGCGCAGGGAGGGGGACCTACGAGCAGTACTTC.